This TCR beta chain was profiled in a study of graft-versus-host responses after intestinal transplantation. In the study overall: Transplants given to recipients were multivisceral, liver-intestinal, or isolated intestinal. Among the recipients, all got anti-thymocyte globulin induction and then tacrolimus and steroids for around 3 years. Study-wide results and caveats: Within allografts, high graft-versus-host to host-versus-graft clonal ratios were seen among patients with graft-donor T cell macrochimerism. Among recipient marrow samples, GvH clones were found; some appeared first in ileum or blood.

V dropped 0 bases and J dropped 5; count of bases not matched to a gene: 4. There are 16 residues in the CDR3. CDR1 and CDR2 from the germline V gene are LGHNA and YNFKEQ. Points on this clone: Its antigen is currently unknown.

TCRdb keeps only in-frame clones here, not all; method: immunoSEQ multiplex PCR. The table lists about 47,000 clones, about 94% of them singletons. V gene TRBV4-2 combines with J gene TRBJ2-2; TRBD2 matches 9 bases. This sequence was found in a human patient who received an intestinal transplant, so some T cells may come from the graft donor. The specimen was PBMCs, collected more than 310 days after intestinal transplant. CDR3 in DNA: TGTGCCAGCAGCCAAGAGGCAGCGGGGGGTACCGGGGAGCTGTTTTTT. As protein: CASSQEAAGGTGELFF.